This T cell receptor (beta chain) derives from a study of blood T cell repertoires in COVID-19. Produced via immunoSEQ multiplex PCR; TCRdb's table is partial and in-frame only. The sample holds about 220,000 clones, approximately 84% seen once. To note about this clone: In the same sample, other DNA sequences code for this CDR3.

The V gene's germline CDR1 is SNHLY and CDR2 FYNNEI. Trimming removed 6 bases from V and 2 bases from J, with 8 bases in between. This CDR3 is built from 12 residues. Cohort assignment relied on participant-reported clinical history. The chain uses TRBV2 and TRBJ2-7; D unresolved. The TCR originated in a middle-aged man who had recovered from COVID-19. Specimen: PBMCs or T cells enriched from blood (not recorded which). CDR3 bases: TGTGCCAGCAGAGCAGACACCTACGAGCAGTACTTC. Translated, it gives CASRADTYEQYF.